The 21 T cell receptor beta chains presented below share a single source sample, sequenced in a study of cytomegalovirus exposure and HLA in healthy donors. The protocol was immunoSEQ multiplex PCR, while the TCRdb copy is restricted to in-frame clones and leaves out a portion. This table holds a few hundred thousand clones, 88% found once. The sequenced sample consisted of PBMCs. The receptors shown here come from a young man in good health and CMV-seronegative.

DNA for the CDR3: TGTGCCACCAGCAGAGTAGCGGAGACTAATGAAAAACTGTTTTTT. Amino acid sequence: CATSRVAETNEKLFF. The V and J genes are TRBV15 and TRBJ1-4; the D is unclear. The CDR3 is made up of 15 amino acids. Germline V CDR1 and CDR2: LNHNV, YYDKDF (reference sequence). V was cut by 1 base and J by 2 bases, with 8 bases left in between.

The rearrangement links TRBV5-1 to TRBJ1-4, with no clear D. This CDR3 comprises 15 residues. From germline, CDR1 is SGHRS and CDR2 YFSETQ. V was shortened by 0 bases and J by 0 bases, with 6 bases between the two germline ends. The CDR3 nucleotides read TGCGCCAGCAGCTTGGGCGGGACAACTAATGAAAAACTGTTTTTT. Protein: CASSLGGTTNEKLFF.

The chain is built from TRBV19 and TRBJ1-4; D ambiguous. This CDR3 has 15 residues. V was pared by 5 bases and J by 0 bases, with 10 bases between. Germline CDR1 reads LNHDA; CDR2 reads SQIVND (reference sequence). The chain's CDR3 is CASSARQATNEKLFF. CDR3 DNA: TGTGCCAGTAGTGCGAGACAAGCAACTAATGAAAAACTGTTTTTT.

The chain links TRBV27 to TRBJ1-1, with 8 positions matching TRBD1. V shed 1 base, J shed 5 bases, and the junction held 9 bases outside the gene matches. Germline V gene sequence: CDR1 MNHEY, CDR2 SMNVEV (reference sequence). This CDR3 is 16 amino acids long. The CDR3 protein is CASSLFTGGWETEAFF. CDR3 nucleotides: TGTGCCAGCAGTTTATTCACAGGGGGTTGGGAAACTGAAGCTTTCTTT.

This chain connects TRBV4-1 to TRBJ1-2; 8 bases are a match to TRBD1. Germline V gene data show CDR1 as MGHRA and CDR2 as YSYEKL. The CDR3 is made up of 14 amino acids. Trimming at V came to 6 bases and at J to 6 bases, leaving 9 bases not matched to a gene. CDR3 region: CASSDRQGPHGYTF. Written as DNA, the CDR3 is TGCGCCAGCAGTGACCGACAGGGGCCCCATGGCTACACCTTC.

V gene TRBV19 combines with J gene TRBJ1-2; D may be TRBD1 (5 bases). Germline values: CDR1 LNHDA, CDR2 SQIVND (reference sequence). V lost 5 bases to trimming and J lost 7 bases, with 14 bases between them. The CDR3 runs 13 residues. The CDR3 loop is CASSLTVFGGYTF. As DNA, the CDR3 is TGTGCCAGTAGTCTGACAGTTTTTGGTGGCTACACCTTC.

V gene TRBV10-3 combines with J gene TRBJ1-5, with D perhaps TRBD1 (5 bases). V shed 0 bases and J shed 2 bases, with 17 bases lying between them. The CDR3 has 18 amino acids. In germline, CDR1 is ENHRY, CDR2 SYGVKD. CDR3 in amino acids: CAISESIGGVGGNQPQHF. CDR3 bases: TGTGCCATCAGTGAGTCGATCGGGGGAGTAGGAGGCAATCAGCCCCAGCATTTT.

V gene TRBV14 combines with J gene TRBJ1-2; the D is unclear. The CDR3 spans 15 residues. The germline V gene has CDR1 SGHDN and CDR2 FVKESK. V was shortened by 4 bases and J by 2 bases, with 14 bases between the two germline ends. Written as DNA, the CDR3 is TGTGCCAGCAGCCCAATTAATCCACGGAACTATGGCTACACCTTC. Its translation is CASSPINPRNYGYTF.

The chain has TRBV6-6 and TRBJ2-7; D gene uncertain. The germline V gene encodes CDR1 MNHNY and CDR2 SVGAGI (reference sequence). This CDR3 spans 12 amino acids. Trimming took 2 bases from V and 3 from J, leaving 5 bases between them. CDR3 sequence (DNA): TGTGCCAGCAGTTACGCCTACTACGAGCAGTACTTC. It yields the protein CASSYAYYEQYF.

This chain uses TRBV6-5 with TRBJ2-1; the match to TRBD2 covers 10 bases. The V and J ends lost 5 bases and 6 bases, in that order; junction bases with no gene match: 7. CDR1 MNHEY and CDR2 SVGAGI come from the germline V gene. The CDR3 runs to 15 residues. In DNA, the CDR3 is TGTGCCAGCAGTCCTAGCGGGGGAATCGGCAATGAGCAGTTCTTC. This encodes CASSPSGGIGNEQFF.

This clone was detected a few times. The chain links TRBV6-5 to TRBJ1-2; 10 nucleotides match TRBD1. The germline V gene encodes CDR1 MNHEY and CDR2 SVGAGI. This CDR3 contains 13 residues. In DNA, the CDR3 is TGTACGAGCGGAAGGACAGGGGGCTATGGCTACACCTTC. Translating it yields CTSGRTGGYGYTF.

The chain uses TRBV6-6 and TRBJ2-5, with 9 bases aligning to TRBD1. CDR1 is MNHNY, CDR2 SVGAGI, per germline (reference sequence). V trimming: 6 bases; J trimming: 5 bases; junction bases outside the gene matches: 10. This CDR3 is 15 amino acids long. CDR3 region: CASSYRGQGGETQYF. In DNA form, the CDR3 reads TGTGCCAGCAGCTACCGGGGACAGGGTGGTGAGACCCAGTACTTC.

The chain links TRBV7-8 to TRBJ2-1, with TRBD2 matching 13 bases. Per the germline V gene, CDR1 is SGHVS and CDR2 is FQNEAQ. This CDR3 spans 15 amino acids. Trimming removed 4 bases from V and 8 bases from J; junction bases left unmatched: 5. CDR3 bases: TGTGCCAGCAGCTCCCGACTAGCGGGGGGAGATGAGCAGTTCTTC. Its translation: CASSSRLAGGDEQFF. Based on the CDR3 plus reference TRBV7-8 and TRBJ2-1, the full variable domain is GAGVSQSPRYKVAKRGQDVALRCDPISGHVSLFWYQQALGQGPEFLTYFQNEAQLDKSGLPSDRFFAERPEGSVSTLKIQRTQQEDSAVYLCASSSRLAGGDEQFFGPGTRLTVL.

This sequence joins TRBV6-5 and TRBJ1-6; TRBD1 is a possible D gene (6 bases). This CDR3 has 14 amino acids. Germline lookup yields CDR1 MNHEY and CDR2 SVGAGI. The V gene lost 11 bases and the J gene lost 2 bases, with 13 bases spanning the gap. CDR3 protein: CAARTGTYNSPLHF. In nucleotides, the CDR3 is TGTGCCGCCCGAACAGGGACCTATAATTCACCCCTCCACTTT.

The chain joins TRBV6-5 to TRBJ2-1, with TRBD2 as a possible D gene (5 bases). Germline V gives CDR1 MNHEY, CDR2 SVGAGI. V shed 4 bases and J shed 3 bases, with 10 bases lying between them. The CDR3 loop spans 14 amino acids. The CDR3 protein is CASSSIGNYNEQFF. Written as DNA, the CDR3 is TGTGCCAGCAGTTCTATCGGGAACTACAATGAGCAGTTCTTC.

The chain has TRBV7-6 and TRBJ2-3; 10 positions match TRBD2. Germline V gives CDR1 SGHVS, CDR2 FNYEAQ. The V gene end was trimmed by 2 bases and the J gene end by 2 bases; junction bases not matched to a gene: 1. The CDR3 covers 15 residues. CDR3 loop: CASSLSGGATDTQYF. The DNA of the CDR3 is TGTGCCAGCAGCTTAAGCGGGGGGGCCACAGATACGCAGTATTTT.

V is TRBV10-3 and J is TRBJ2-3; 8 bases fit TRBD2. Germline CDR1 is ENHRY and CDR2 is SYGVKD. The length of the CDR3 is 14 residues. The J segment lost 0 bases and the V segment lost 11 bases, leaving 7 bases of the junction unmatched. The CDR3 bases are TGTGCCTCGAGCGGGGGCCCTAGCACAGATACGCAGTATTTT. Protein product: CASSGGPSTDTQYF.

The chain has TRBV4-1 and TRBJ2-2, with 13 bases lining up with TRBD2. J was trimmed by 5 bases and V by 4 bases; bases with no gene match: 13. This CDR3 is built from 19 residues. Per germline, CDR1 MGHRA and CDR2 YSYEKL. The CDR3 DNA is TGCGCCAGCAGCCTCCCACCTCGACTAGCGGGGGGTGCTACCGGGGAGCTGTTTTTT. Amino acids: CASSLPPRLAGGATGELFF.

In this sample, this clone turned up once. This sequence joins TRBV11-2 and TRBJ2-3; D is unresolved. With 4 bases removed from V and 2 bases from J, the gap between germline ends came to 4 bases. The germline V gene encodes CDR1 SGHAT and CDR2 FQNNGV. This CDR3 is 12 amino acids long. The CDR3 here is CASSSNTDTQYF. The DNA for the CDR3 is TGTGCCAGCAGCTCAAACACAGATACGCAGTATTTT.

The CDR3, as DNA: TGTGCTAGTGGTTTGGGGGGTAGGGCTAGCGTATCCACAGATACGCAGTATTTT. Protein product: CASGLGGRASVSTDTQYF. J is TRBJ2-3 and V is TRBV12-5; D perhaps matches TRBD2 (6 bases). Germline V gene data show CDR1 as LGHNT and CDR2 as FRNRAP. The CDR3 is 18 residues long. The ends were cut back, 1 base at V and 2 bases at J, with 19 bases in the middle.

The chain carries TRBV5-6 and TRBJ1-2; tentatively, D is TRBD1 (5 bases). Germline lookup yields CDR1 SGHDT and CDR2 YYEEEE. The V and J ends lost 4 bases and 4 bases respectively, with 8 bases between them. The CDR3 is 12 residues long. CDR3 residues: CASSPQGYGYTF. CDR3 nucleotide sequence: TGTGCCAGCAGCCCCCAGGGCTATGGCTACACCTTC.